Listed here are 27 T cell receptor beta chains from one sample, sequenced in a study of T cell changes during pregnancy in multiple sclerosis. Sequencing was performed with immunoSEQ multiplex PCR; in TCRdb, only in-frame clones are kept and a portion is missing. In the table there are around 35,000 clones, roughly 90% of which are singletons. This specimen was CD8+ T cells from peripheral blood mononuclear cells, taken after pregnancy. The origin of the receptors is a female donor with multiple sclerosis, enrolled in a pregnancy study.

Only one count was recorded for this clone. J is TRBJ2-2 and V is TRBV7-8, with 11 nucleotides matching TRBD2. This CDR3 is 19 amino acids long. Germline assignment: CDR1 SGHVS and CDR2 FQNEAQ. V gave up 5 bases and J gave up 0 bases; unmatched junction bases: 11. The CDR3 loop reads CASSLPSGGRGPNTGELFF. The CDR3 DNA follows: TGTGCCAGCAGCCTCCCTAGCGGGGGGCGAGGACCGAACACCGGGGAGCTGTTTTTT.

The J gene is TRBJ2-7, the V gene TRBV7-8; 15 positions match TRBD2. The CDR3 loop spans 17 amino acids. The trim removed 5 bases at V and 3 bases at J, leaving 8 bases unmatched. Germline V gene lookup returns CDR1 SGHVS and CDR2 FQNEAQ. CDR3 DNA: TGTGCCAGCAGCCTCGGGACTAGCGGGGGGCTCCACTACGAGCAGTACTTC. Amino acids: CASSLGTSGGLHYEQYF.

This chain uses TRBV27 with TRBJ1-4; tentative D call: TRBD1 (6 bases). This CDR3 spans 17 amino acids. Deletions cut 4 bases from V and 6 bases from J, with 21 bases between. The V gene's germline CDR1 is MNHEY and CDR2 SMNVEV (reference sequence). CDR3: CASSSSGVVPSYEKLFF. CDR3 nucleotides: TGTGCCAGCAGTTCTTCAGGGGTAGTTCCTTCGTATGAAAAACTGTTTTTT.

The J gene is TRBJ2-7, the V gene TRBV4-1; TRBD1 is a possible D gene (8 bases). Germline CDR1 reads MGHRA; CDR2 reads YSYEKL. CDR3 length equals 14 residues. V was clipped by 3 bases and J by 4 bases, with 13 bases between them. As DNA, the CDR3 is TGCGCCAGCAGCCAGGTACAGGGGGGGTACGAGCAGTACTTC. Translating it yields CASSQVQGGYEQYF.

The gene calls are TRBV19 and TRBJ2-1, with 8 bases that match TRBD1. The trim removed 6 bases at V and 0 bases at J, leaving 7 bases unmatched. The germline CDR1 and CDR2 sequences are LNHDA and SQIVND (reference sequence). This CDR3 has 16 residues. CDR3 amino acids: CASSTRTGSSYNEQFF. The DNA of the CDR3 is TGTGCCAGTAGCACCCGGACAGGGAGCTCCTACAATGAGCAGTTCTTC. The full variable domain, its missing parts supplied by reference TRBV19 and TRBJ2-1, is DGGITQSPKYLFRKEGQNVTLSCEQNLNHDAMYWYRQDPGQGLRLIYYSQIVNDFQKGDIAEGYSVSREKKESFPLTVTSAQKNPTAFYLCASSTRTGSSYNEQFFGPGTRLTVL.

The chain carries TRBV6-1 and TRBJ2-3; D not certain. V was pared by 0 bases and J by 4 bases, with 11 bases between. The CDR3 has 15 residues. Germline CDR1 MNHNS, CDR2 SASEGT. The CDR3 region is CASSEARFDADTQYF. CDR3 DNA: TGTGCCAGCAGTGAAGCGCGGTTCGACGCAGATACGCAGTATTTT.

The chain carries TRBV6-1 and TRBJ2-2, with 9 bases that match TRBD1. This CDR3 is built from 14 residues. V shed 11 bases, J shed 3 bases, and the junction held 7 bases outside the gene matches. Germline-derived CDR1 and CDR2 are MNHNS and SASEGT. The CDR3 nucleotides are TGTGCCGGAACAGGGGGCGCGGACACCGGGGAGCTGTTTTTT. This translates into CAGTGGADTGELFF.

This clone was recorded only once. The CDR3 spells CASSYYSNQPQHF. The CDR3 DNA reads as TGTGCCAGCAGTTATTATAGCAATCAGCCCCAGCATTTT. The rearrangement joins TRBV27 to TRBJ1-5; D remains ambiguous. V lost 4 bases to trimming and J lost 0 bases, with 4 bases between them. This CDR3 has 13 amino acids. Germline V CDR1 and CDR2: MNHEY, SMNVEV (reference sequence).

In the case of this clone: The sample holds other DNA sequences that translate to the same CDR3. This chain joins TRBV19 and TRBJ1-1; 7 nucleotides line up with TRBD1. Per germline, CDR1 LNHDA and CDR2 SQIVND (reference sequence). V shed 11 bases, J shed 1 base, and the junction held 4 bases outside the gene matches. CDR3 length: 12 amino acids. The CDR3 DNA reads TGTGCCGTTCGGACAGGGAACACTGAAGCTTTCTTT. It yields the protein CAVRTGNTEAFF.

This chain uses TRBV4-2 with TRBJ1-3; D gene uncertain. From germline, CDR1 is LGHNA and CDR2 YNFKEQ. The CDR3 extends over 12 amino acids. Trimming left V 0 bases short and J 8 bases short, with 5 bases between. The CDR3 DNA reads TGTGCCAGCAGCCAAGATACAGACACCATATATTTT. Translated: CASSQDTDTIYF.

This clone appeared a few times. The chain joins TRBV7-6 to TRBJ2-7, with 10 bases identical to TRBD1. Per germline, CDR1 SGHVS and CDR2 FNYEAQ. The junction had 2 bases not matched to a gene; V was cut back by 4 bases and J by 2 bases. The CDR3 spans 14 residues. DNA of the CDR3: TGTGCCAGCAGCTCCGGGACAGGGGCCTACGAGCAGTACTTC. Translated: CASSSGTGAYEQYF.

The chain employs TRBV23-1 and TRBJ2-2; D uncertain. TRBV23-1 is labeled an ORF, and its function is uncertain. The CDR3 is 15 residues long. Trimming stripped 0 bases from V and 1 base from J, with 6 bases between. CDR3: CASSQSRRNTGELFF. The CDR3 DNA is TGCGCCAGCAGTCAATCAAGGAGGAACACCGGGGAGCTGTTTTTT.

J is TRBJ1-2 and V is TRBV19; D remains ambiguous. The length of the CDR3 is 13 residues. With 6 bases removed from V and 2 bases from J, the gap between germline ends came to 10 bases. CDR1 is LNHDA, CDR2 SQIVND, per germline (reference sequence). The CDR3 reads CASSPGSNYGYTF. CDR3 nucleotides: TGTGCCAGTAGCCCCGGGAGCAACTATGGCTACACCTTC.

V usage is TRBV15 and J usage is TRBJ1-4; D perhaps matches TRBD1 (5 bases). The CDR3 has 16 amino acids. V lost 0 bases and J lost 4, with 12 bases in between. CDR1 is LNHNV and CDR2 is YYDKDF in the germline V gene (reference sequence). CDR3 nucleotide sequence: TGTGCCACCAGCAGAGAGGTCGGGGGGGGTAATGAAAAACTGTTTTTT. Residues: CATSREVGGGNEKLFF.

The chain joins TRBV6-6 to TRBJ2-7; no firm D call. CDR3 length: 13 residues. The V end was cut by 2 bases, the J end by 7 bases, with 12 bases between. The germline gives CDR1 MNHNY, CDR2 SVGAGI (reference sequence). The CDR3 loop is CASSYNREVEQYF. The CDR3 DNA sequence: TGTGCCAGCAGTTACAACCGCGAGGTGGAGCAGTACTTC.

This rearrangement joins TRBV7-3 to TRBJ2-7; no definite D call. The V end lost 2 bases, the J end lost 1 base, and 9 bases lay between the germline ends. CDR1 is SGHTA, CDR2 FQGTGA, per germline. This CDR3 contains 14 residues. The CDR3 bases are TGTGCCAGCAGCTTATCTGGCGGTTCCTACGAGCAGTACTTC. Translation: CASSLSGGSYEQYF.

Points on this clone: Other nucleotide sequences in the sample specify the same CDR3. The gene calls are TRBV19 and TRBJ1-4; TRBD1 agrees at 11 bases. The germline V gene has CDR1 LNHDA and CDR2 SQIVND (reference sequence). J was trimmed by 6 bases and V by 4 bases; bases with no gene match: 1. This CDR3 contains 14 residues. CDR3 DNA sequence: TGTGCCAGTAGTACGGGACAGGGGGATGAAAAACTGTTTTTT. Protein sequence: CASSTGQGDEKLFF.

The chain recombines TRBV7-7 with TRBJ2-1; TRBD2 aligns across 9 bases. After removal of 4 bases from V and 8 bases from J, the junction contained 12 bases not matched to a gene. CDR3 length: 16 residues. Per the germline V gene, CDR1 is SSHAT and CDR2 is FNYEAQ (reference sequence). CDR3 sequence: CASSSLGAGGPHEQFF. CDR3 DNA: TGTGCCAGCAGCTCCCTGGGGGCGGGGGGGCCTCATGAGCAGTTCTTC.

This clone was detected only once. The chain employs TRBV27 and TRBJ2-7, with a possible D match to TRBD2 (5 bases). Trimming took 0 bases from V and 3 from J, leaving 15 bases between them. Germline V gene data show CDR1 as MNHEY and CDR2 as SMNVEV (reference sequence). This CDR3 is built from 16 residues. The CDR3: CASSLSPPGVHYEQYF. The CDR3 DNA sequence: TGTGCCAGCAGTTTATCGCCACCCGGGGTCCACTACGAGCAGTACTTC.

The rearrangement joins TRBV4-3 to TRBJ2-5; TRBD2 agrees at 10 bases. V shed 2 bases, J shed 1 base, and the junction held 10 bases outside the gene matches. The germline V gene encodes CDR1 LGHNA and CDR2 YSLEER. This CDR3 region has 18 residues. Written as DNA, the CDR3 is TGCGCCAGCAGCCAATACAGCGGGGGGGCGAGGGGCCAAGAGACCCAGTACTTC. Its protein is CASSQYSGGARGQETQYF.

The V call is TRBV27, the J call TRBJ2-4; a weak D match, TRBD1 (6 bases). V was clipped by 2 bases and J by 10 bases, with 15 bases between them. CDR1 is MNHEY, CDR2 SMNVEV, per germline (reference sequence). This CDR3 comprises 14 residues. CDR3 protein: CASSLGETGGIQYF. CDR3 bases: TGTGCCAGCAGTTTAGGGGAGACAGGCGGGATTCAGTACTTC.

The chain recombines TRBV18 with TRBJ1-1; D might be TRBD1 (5 bases). The CDR3 is 14 amino acids. Germline loops: CDR1 KGHSH, CDR2 LQKENI. V was pared by 3 bases and J by 4 bases, with 12 bases between. CDR3 protein: CASSPAGLGTEAFF. The CDR3 DNA sequence: TGTGCCAGCTCACCGGCAGGGTTGGGCACTGAAGCTTTCTTT.

The chain combines TRBV9 with TRBJ2-1; 11 nucleotides line up with TRBD2. Unmatched junction bases numbered 7, after V lost 3 bases and J lost 2 bases. The CDR3 is 17 amino acids. The germline V gene encodes CDR1 SGDLS and CDR2 YYNGEE. CDR3: CASSDSVAGGPYNEQFF. CDR3 DNA: TGTGCCAGCAGCGACAGTGTAGCGGGGGGGCCCTACAATGAGCAGTTCTTC.

The V gene is TRBV6-5, the J gene TRBJ2-7; D ambiguous. Trimming pared 2 bases from V and 1 base from J, leaving 9 bases between. The CDR3 extends over 14 amino acids. Germline lookup yields CDR1 MNHEY and CDR2 SVGAGI. The CDR3 sequence: CASSYGQVSYEQYF. The DNA of the CDR3 is TGTGCCAGCAGTTACGGCCAGGTGTCCTACGAGCAGTACTTC.

In the case of this clone: Other DNA sequences in the sample encode the same CDR3. V is TRBV2 and J is TRBJ1-5; 7 nucleotides agree with TRBD1. Per germline, CDR1 SNHLY and CDR2 FYNNEI. J lost 5 bases, V lost 7 bases, and 2 bases had no gene match. CDR3 length: 12 residues. The CDR3 sequence: CASKTGDQPQHF. CDR3 nucleotide sequence: TGTGCCAGCAAAACAGGGGATCAGCCCCAGCATTTT.

The chain is built from TRBV18 and TRBJ1-2; D not certain. Trimming pared 6 bases from V and 5 bases from J, leaving 19 bases between. CDR3 length equals 15 residues. The germline gives CDR1 KGHSH, CDR2 LQKENI. CDR3 sequence (DNA): TGTGCCAGCTCCCCCCCCAGCCAGGCCCGTTATGGCTACACCTTC. Amino acid sequence: CASSPPSQARYGYTF.

This clone was seen a single time. This sequence joins TRBV15 and TRBJ1-2; D call uncertain. In germline, CDR1 is LNHNV, CDR2 YYDKDF (reference sequence). This CDR3 has 17 amino acids. With 1 base removed from V and 0 bases from J, the gap between germline ends came to 15 bases. The CDR3 loop is CATSRVGGESPNYGYTF. In nucleotides, the CDR3 is TGTGCCACCAGCAGAGTTGGCGGAGAATCCCCTAACTATGGCTACACCTTC.